This TCR beta chain derives from a study of T cells after yellow fever vaccination. Judged by abundance, this clonotype is medium-sized. TCRdb re-analysed the 5' RACE reads in MiXCR, keeping a single row per CDR3 protein. This sample has several thousand distinct CDR3 sequences, with about 8.3% found just once. The V end lost 4 bases, the J end lost 4 bases, and 16 bases lay between the germline ends. The germline gives CDR1 LGHNA, CDR2 YNFKEQ. The CDR3 consists of 15 residues. The V call is TRBV4-2, the J call TRBJ2-5; D call uncertain. Sequences were derived from PBMCs, either bulk or a sorted T-cell subset (CD4+, CD8+, memory, or dextramer-sorted; not recorded which), sampled 15 days after the yellow fever booster vaccination. The receptor comes from a man aged 25 to 40 who received the YFV17D yellow fever vaccine. The CDR3 DNA is TGTGCCAGCAGCCGGCAGGTGTCGGGTACAGAGACCCAGTACTTC. Amino acids: CASSRQVSGTETQYF.